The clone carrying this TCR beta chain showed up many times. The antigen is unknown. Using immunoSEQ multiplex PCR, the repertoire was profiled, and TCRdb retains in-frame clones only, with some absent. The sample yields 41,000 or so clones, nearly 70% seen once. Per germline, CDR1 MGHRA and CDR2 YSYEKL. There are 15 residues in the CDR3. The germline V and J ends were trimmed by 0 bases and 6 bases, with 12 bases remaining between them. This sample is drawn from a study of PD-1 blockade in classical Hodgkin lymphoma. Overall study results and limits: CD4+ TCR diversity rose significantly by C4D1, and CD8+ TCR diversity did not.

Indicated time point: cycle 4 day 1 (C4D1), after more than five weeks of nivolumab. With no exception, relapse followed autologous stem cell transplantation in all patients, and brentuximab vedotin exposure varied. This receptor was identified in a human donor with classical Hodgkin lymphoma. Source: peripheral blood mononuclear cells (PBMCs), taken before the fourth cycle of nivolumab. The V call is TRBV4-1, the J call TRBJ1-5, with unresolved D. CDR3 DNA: TGCGCCAGCAGCCAAGACCCAGGTAATCCTCAGCCCCAGCATTTT. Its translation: CASSQDPGNPQPQHF.